This section outlines one TCR beta chain sequence together with its context. These data are taken from a study of T-cell memory formation after mild COVID-19. As for the study in general: Clusters of TCRs were largely donor specific.

This CDR3 contains 15 residues. Trimming removed 9 bases at V and 6 bases at J, with 22 bases between. The germline gives CDR1 SGHRS, CDR2 YFSETQ. Researchers used 5'RACE with constant-segment primers to make TCR alpha and TCR beta cDNA libraries that carry sample barcodes and UMIs. Each CDR3 protein is one row after TCRdb ran MiXCR on the 5' RACE reads. The sample records just under 350,000 distinct CDR3 sequences, around 13% being singletons. This clonotype was sampled from a man between 18 and 35 years old who had mild COVID-19 (a few samples of this study predate the infection). Cell type and time point are not known. The specimen sequenced was PBMCs or a T cell subset sorted from them (not recorded which). The chain has TRBV5-1 and TRBJ2-1; D tentatively reads TRBD1 or TRBD2 (5 bases each). CDR3 bases: TGCGCCACCGGACCGGGGACCGTAGCTACCAATGAGCAGTTCTTC. Amino acid sequence: CATGPGTVATNEQFF.